The sequence of this T cell receptor (beta chain) was determined in a study of blood T cells in healthy people across ages. This clonotype was seen only a few times. Antigen: not known. Then a second PCR, running roughly 7 to 11 cycles, was carried out with a sample-barcoded 5' primer and a J-beta primer mix. TCRdb reprocessed the 5' RACE reads via MiXCR and lists one record per CDR3 protein. The sample lists over 1,500,000 distinct CDR3 sequences; about two fifths were seen once. The study's findings and limits: Diversity of TCR beta per million T cells declined in a roughly linear way with age.

The length of the CDR3 is 14 residues. Germline V CDR1 and CDR2: LNHNV, YYDKDF (reference sequence). V gave up 1 base and J gave up 0 bases, with 7 bases separating them. The sequenced sample consisted of blood. The source of this sequence is a human donor in good health. This chain links TRBV15 with TRBJ2-7; D remains ambiguous. CDR3 protein: CATSRGIDSYEQYF. The CDR3 coding sequence is TGTGCCACCAGCAGAGGAATAGACTCCTACGAGCAGTACTTC.